Reported below is one T cell receptor beta chain. This sample was taken from a study of blood T cell repertoires in COVID-19. The overall study: The United States, Italy and Spain provided the acute and convalescent COVID-19 samples. Sample material is recorded as cDNA or gDNA derived from T cells, B-cell-depleted T cells, or PBMCs.

Adults between roughly 18 and 90 years of age took part from more than 20 US areas. Assay: immunoSEQ multiplex PCR; the TCRdb copy retains only in-frame clones and omits some. The sample yields approximately 320,000 clones, roughly nine tenths seen once. The trim removed 4 bases at V and 7 bases at J, leaving 2 bases unmatched. Germline V lookup: CDR1 LNHNV, CDR2 YYDKDF (reference sequence). This CDR3 region has 12 residues. Sequencing was performed on PBMCs or T cells enriched from blood (not recorded which). The sequence was collected from a man between 60 and 75 years old who had recovered from COVID-19. This rearrangement joins TRBV15 to TRBJ1-1, with TRBD1 matching over 8 bases. CDR3: CATSIGQGEAFF. The CDR3 DNA follows: TGTGCCACCAGCATCGGACAGGGTGAAGCTTTCTTT.